The rows below give T cell receptor beta chains drawn from one sample of a study of blood T cell repertoires in COVID-19. TCRdb's copy holds only in-frame clones and misses some; the assay was immunoSEQ multiplex PCR. The sample holds some 230,000 clones, roughly 80% seen once. The sequenced sample consisted of peripheral blood. The source is an older woman who had recovered from COVID-19. CDR3s include the opening cysteine and the closing phenylalanine or tryptophan. D genes are given only for firm matches. A row's size may be missing; if present it is once, few, many or a size class.

j_gene,v_gene,d_gene,abundance,CDR3aa,CDR3nt
TRBJ2-1,TRBV3-1/TRBV3-2,TRBD2,.,CASSQPLKRGLAPEQFF,TGTGCCAGCAGCCAACCTTTAAAGCGGGGGCTTGCCCCTGAGCAGTTCTTC
TRBJ2-3,TRBV4-2,.,.,CASSLYVGVMTDTQYF,TGTGCCAGCAGCCTTTACGTGGGAGTAATGACAGATACGCAGTATTTT
TRBJ2-7,TRBV12-3/TRBV12-4,.,.,CASSGTEQYF,TGTGCCAGCAGTGGGACAGAGCAGTACTTC
TRBJ1-2,TRBV25-1,.,.,CASSLQGTNGYTF,TGTGCCAGCAGTCTCCAGGGAACTAACGGCTACACCTTC
TRBJ2-7,TRBV27,.,.,CASSPIPRTAWNYEQYF,TGTGCCAGCAGCCCAATCCCCCGGACAGCGTGGAACTACGAGCAGTACTTC
TRBJ2-5,TRBV9,.,.,CASSEEAGYQETQYF,TGTGCCAGCAGCGAGGAGGCAGGATACCAAGAGACCCAGTACTTC
TRBJ2-5,TRBV4-1,.,.,CASSQGGVGETQYF,TGCGCCAGCAGCCAAGGGGGGGTTGGGGAGACCCAGTACTTC
TRBJ1-2,TRBV4-3,.,once,CASSQDGNNYGYTF,TGCGCCAGCAGCCAAGATGGCAACAACTATGGCTACACCTTC
TRBJ1-2,TRBV10-3,TRBD1,.,CAISEGDSQYGYTF,TGTGCCATCAGTGAAGGGGACAGTCAATATGGCTACACCTTC
TRBJ1-1,TRBV6-5,TRBD1,few,CASRPGQSVNTEAFF,TGTGCCAGCAGGCCGGGACAGTCAGTGAACACTGAAGCTTTCTTT
TRBJ2-5,TRBV6-5,TRBD1,.,CASKTGTGWETQYF,TGTGCCAGCAAAACCGGGACAGGGTGGGAGACCCAGTACTTC
TRBJ2-1,TRBV11-2,TRBD2,.,CASSLDSRLAGIYNEQFF,TGTGCCAGCAGCTTAGATTCTCGACTAGCGGGGATTTACAATGAGCAGTTCTTC
TRBJ2-1,TRBV27,.,.,CASSLLGHLDPNEQFF,TGTGCCAGCAGTTTACTTGGCCACCTAGACCCCAATGAGCAGTTCTTC
TRBJ1-2,TRBV2,.,.,CASSGTSGPGGYTF,TGTGCCAGCAGCGGAACTTCAGGGCCCGGTGGCTACACCTTC
TRBJ1-1,TRBV19,TRBD1,.,CASSIPGQVWALNTEAFF,TGTGCCAGTAGTATCCCCGGACAGGTTTGGGCCTTAAACACTGAAGCTTTCTTT
TRBJ1-2,TRBV11-2,.,.,CASSPAVGDYGYTF,TGTGCCAGCAGCCCAGCGGTAGGTGACTATGGCTACACCTTC
TRBJ1-6,TRBV14,.,.,CASSAYREGVYNSPLHF,TGTGCCAGCAGCGCGTACAGGGAGGGGGTCTATAATTCACCCCTCCACTTT